Presented here are 13 T cell receptor beta chains from one specimen sequenced in a study of control samples from healthy donors and cancer patients. Profiling relied on immunoSEQ multiplex PCR, and the TCRdb table lists in-frame clones only, not all of them. The repertoire has some 74,000 clones, 85% to 95% of them found once; the top ten carry around 2.8%. Sequenced: blood. These receptor sequences come from a woman in her 30s in good health.

The rearrangement links TRBV7-3 to TRBJ1-6, with a possible D match to TRBD1 (6 bases). Germline CDR1 SGHTA, CDR2 FQGTGA. The CDR3 runs 14 residues. V lost 3 bases to trimming and J lost 8 bases, with 11 bases between them. The CDR3: CASSLRGTDSPLHF. The CDR3 bases are TGTGCCAGCAGCTTGAGGGGGACGGATTCACCCCTCCACTTT.

V gene TRBV5-1 combines with J gene TRBJ1-5, with D possibly TRBD1 on 6 matching bases. Germline CDR1 is SGHRS and CDR2 is YFSETQ. Trimming took 3 bases from V and 0 from J, leaving 13 bases between them. The CDR3 runs 16 residues. In DNA form, the CDR3 reads TGCGCCAGCAGCTCGGAGGCGGGGGCTAGCAATCAGCCCCAGCATTTT. As protein: CASSSEAGASNQPQHF.

The chain recombines TRBV5-1 with TRBJ2-1; TRBD2 matches 13 bases. Germline V CDR1 and CDR2: SGHRS, YFSETQ. The CDR3 is 15 amino acids. J gave up 6 bases and V 4 bases, and 4 bases lay outside the gene matches. The CDR3, as DNA: TGCGCCAGCAGCAGTACTAGCGGGGGGGTCAATGAGCAGTTCTTC. It codes for CASSSTSGGVNEQFF.

This chain links TRBV2 with TRBJ1-3, with D possibly TRBD1 on 5 matching bases. This CDR3 spans 15 amino acids. In germline, CDR1 is SNHLY, CDR2 FYNNEI. Trimming stripped 8 bases from V and 2 bases from J, with 16 bases between. CDR3 in amino acids: CASYRQSRPGNTIYF. For the CDR3, the DNA is TGTGCCAGCTATCGACAGTCACGGCCTGGAAACACCATATATTTT.

The chain couples TRBV9 to TRBJ2-3; D remains unclear. The CDR3 length is 14 residues. V was shortened by 7 bases and J by 3 bases, with 15 bases between the two germline ends. CDR1 and CDR2 (germline): SGDLS, YYNGEE. The CDR3 nucleotides read TGTGCCAGCTGCTCTAATACCGGGACAGATACGCAGTATTTT. It is translated as CASCSNTGTDTQYF.

The chain couples TRBV5-1 to TRBJ2-2; no clear D gene. This CDR3 is 15 amino acids long. The germline V and J ends were trimmed by 4 bases and 1 base, with 11 bases remaining between them. The V gene's germline CDR1 is SGHRS and CDR2 YFSETQ. The CDR3 DNA is TGCGCCAGCAGCCCGGAACGTCAGAACACCGGGGAGCTGTTTTTT. Translation gives CASSPERQNTGELFF.

The chain combines TRBV7-9 with TRBJ2-3; D possibly corresponds to TRBD2 (5 bases). The length of the CDR3 is 17 residues. V shed 1 base and J shed 0 bases, with 14 bases lying between them. Germline V gene data show CDR1 as SEHNR and CDR2 as FQNEAQ (reference sequence). The CDR3 is CASSLGDYRKSTDTQYF. DNA of the CDR3: TGTGCCAGCAGCTTAGGTGACTACCGGAAAAGCACAGATACGCAGTATTTT.

The rearrangement uses TRBV5-1 and TRBJ2-5; weak D call: TRBD1 (6 bases). The CDR3 is 16 amino acids. CDR1 is SGHRS, CDR2 YFSETQ, per germline. The V gene lost 5 bases and the J gene lost 1 base, with 18 bases spanning the gap. The CDR3 here is CASRHPKTGSQETQYF. CDR3 DNA sequence: TGCGCCAGCAGGCACCCTAAAACAGGGTCCCAAGAGACCCAGTACTTC.

Regarding this clone: One end of the junction varies from germline; a read error may be responsible. J is TRBJ1-1 and V is TRBV15; D remains ambiguous. Per the germline V gene, CDR1 is LNHNV and CDR2 is YYDKDF (reference sequence). CDR3 size: 15 residues. In nucleotides, the CDR3 is TGTGCCGCCAGCGAAGCGGCAAGGGATGGGACTGAAGCTTTCTTT. Protein product: CAASEAARDGTEAFF.

This rearrangement joins TRBV27 to TRBJ1-2; tentative D call: TRBD1 (6 bases). CDR3 length: 13 residues. Germline V gives CDR1 MNHEY, CDR2 SMNVEV (reference sequence). The V and J ends lost 3 bases and 5 bases respectively, with 10 bases between them. The CDR3 here is CASSLGGRYGYTF. DNA of the CDR3: TGTGCCAGCAGTTTGGGGGGCAGGTATGGCTACACCTTC.

The chain joins TRBV6-1 to TRBJ1-5, with 9 bases that match TRBD1. Trimming at V came to 2 bases and at J to 9 bases, leaving 8 bases not matched to a gene. Germline V lookup: CDR1 MNHNS, CDR2 SASEGT. The CDR3 is made up of 15 amino acids. The CDR3 nucleotides are TGTGCCAGCAGTGAATTGGGACAGGGCGTTCTGCCCCAGCATTTT. Translation: CASSELGQGVLPQHF.

V gene TRBV3-1 (or the pseudogene TRBV3-2) combines with J gene TRBJ1-2; TRBD1 agrees at 8 bases. The CDR3 is 14 residues long. The V and J ends lost 4 bases and 4 bases, in that order; junction bases with no gene match: 5. Germline V lookup: CDR1 LGHDT, CDR2 YNNKEL (reference sequence). CDR3 nucleotides: TGTGCCAGCAGCCCTCGGGACAGGTCCTATGGCTACACCTTC. This gives the protein CASSPRDRSYGYTF.

This chain uses TRBV5-4 with TRBJ1-5; tentatively, D is TRBD1 (5 bases). The CDR3 has 14 residues. The V end was cut by 0 bases, the J end by 8 bases, with 12 bases between. Germline V gene data show CDR1 as SGHNT and CDR2 as YYREEE (reference sequence). The CDR3: CASSLAGRGEPQHF. The CDR3, as DNA: TGTGCCAGCAGCTTGGCGGGACGCGGCGAGCCCCAGCATTTT. The variable domain in full, completed from reference TRBV5-4 and TRBJ1-5, reads ETGVTQSPTHLIKTRGQQVTLRCSSQSGHNTVSWYQQALGQGPQFIFQYYREEENGRGNFPPRFSGLQFPNYSSELNVNALELDDSALYLCASSLAGRGEPQHFGDGTRLSIL.